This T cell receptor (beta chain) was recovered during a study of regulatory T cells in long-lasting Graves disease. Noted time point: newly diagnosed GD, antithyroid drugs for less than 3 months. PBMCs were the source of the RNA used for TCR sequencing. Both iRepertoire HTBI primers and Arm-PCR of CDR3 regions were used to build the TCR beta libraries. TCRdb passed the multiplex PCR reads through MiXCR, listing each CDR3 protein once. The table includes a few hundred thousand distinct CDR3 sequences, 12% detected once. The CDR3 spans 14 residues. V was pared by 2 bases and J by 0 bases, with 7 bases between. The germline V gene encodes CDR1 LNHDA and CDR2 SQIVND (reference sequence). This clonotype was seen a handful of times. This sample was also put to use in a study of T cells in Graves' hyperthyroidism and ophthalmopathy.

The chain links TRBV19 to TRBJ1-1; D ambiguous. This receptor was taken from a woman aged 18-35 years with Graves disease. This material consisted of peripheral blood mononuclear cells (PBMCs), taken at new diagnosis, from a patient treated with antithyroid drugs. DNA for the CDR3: TGTGCCAGTAGTATACCGGTTTTGAACACTGAAGCTTTCTTT. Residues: CASSIPVLNTEAFF.